Detailed here is one TCR beta chain. This sample is drawn from a study of blood T cell repertoires in COVID-19. In the study overall: Both acute and convalescent COVID-19 samples were obtained from the United States, Italy and Spain. PBMCs, B-cell-depleted T cells, or T cells provided the cDNA or gDNA that made up the material.

Authors' analysis steps: Cell counts per sample came from amplifying reference gene primers. Produced via immunoSEQ multiplex PCR; TCRdb's table is partial and in-frame only. The D gene and trimming were derived from the DNA, and the V and J assignments and clone size from that table. Seen here are more than 200,000 clones, 80% to 90% observed once, and the top ten hold almost 2%. Germline-derived CDR1 and CDR2 are LGHNT and FRNRAP. Trimming took 6 bases from V and 6 from J; bases not matched to a gene: 3. The CDR3 runs to 13 residues. The chain is built from TRBV12-5 and TRBJ2-2; 8 nucleotides match TRBD1. This TCR was recovered from a man younger than 45 with active or convalescent COVID-19. Input material: peripheral blood. CDR3 coding DNA: TGTGCTAGTGGCAGGACAGGGTCCGGGGAGCTGTTTTTT. It is translated as CASGRTGSGELFF. The full variable domain, with the rest looked up from reference TRBV12-5 and TRBJ2-2, is DARVTQTPRHKVTEMGQEVTMRCQPILGHNTVFWYRQTMMQGLELLAYFRNRAPLDDSGMPKDRFSAEMPDATLATLKIQPSEPRDSAVYFCASGRTGSGELFFGEGSRLTVL.